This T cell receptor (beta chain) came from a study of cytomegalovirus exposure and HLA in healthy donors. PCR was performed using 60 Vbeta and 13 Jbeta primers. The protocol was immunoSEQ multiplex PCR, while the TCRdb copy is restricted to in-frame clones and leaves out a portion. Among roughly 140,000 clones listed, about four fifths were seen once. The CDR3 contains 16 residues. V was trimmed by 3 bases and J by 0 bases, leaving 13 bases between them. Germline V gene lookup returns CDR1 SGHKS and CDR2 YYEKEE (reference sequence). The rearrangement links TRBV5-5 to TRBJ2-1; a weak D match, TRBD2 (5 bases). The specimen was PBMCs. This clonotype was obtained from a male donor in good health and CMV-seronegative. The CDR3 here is CASSWETTSSYNEQFF. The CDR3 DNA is TGTGCCAGCAGCTGGGAGACGACCAGCTCCTACAATGAGCAGTTCTTC. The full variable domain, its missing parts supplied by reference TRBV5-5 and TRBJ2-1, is DAGVTQSPTHLIKTRGQQVTLRCSPISGHKSVSWYQQVLGQGPQFIFQYYEKEERGRGNFPDRFSARQFPNYSSELNVNALLLGDSALYLCASSWETTSSYNEQFFGPGTRLTVL.